These 10 T cell receptor beta chains share one sample of origin, sequenced in a study of shared clonotypes between healthy human individuals. Sequenced by immunoSEQ multiplex PCR; TCRdb stores in-frame clones only, minus some. The table shows a few million clones, with 85% to 95% occurring only once. Sequencing was done on a sample of naive CD4+ T cells from PBMCs. Subset meaning: CD45RA+ positively selected. The receptors stem from a man younger than 30 in good health. Some clones in this sample may be carry-over from other donors' samples.

This clone showed up just a few times. This sequence joins TRBV4-1 and TRBJ1-2; D unclear. With 0 bases removed from V and 8 bases from J, the gap between germline ends came to 13 bases. Germline V lookup: CDR1 MGHRA, CDR2 YSYEKL. This CDR3 spans 14 amino acids. CDR3 sequence reads: CASSQESLVGGYTF. The CDR3 DNA reads TGCGCCAGCAGCCAAGAATCGCTTGTGGGGGGCTACACCTTC.

In this sample, this clone turned up a few times. V and J are TRBV9 and TRBJ1-1; D uncertain. V was trimmed by 1 base and J by 6 bases, leaving 16 bases between them. Germline CDR1 SGDLS, CDR2 YYNGEE. The CDR3 has 15 residues. The CDR3 region has the DNA TGTGCCAGCAGCGTATCGTCCATCGGGTCACCTGAAGCTTTCTTT. Encoded protein: CASSVSSIGSPEAFF.

This sequence joins TRBV5-4 and TRBJ1-1, with D hard to call. Trimming took off 2 bases at V and 1 base at J, with 9 bases between the two ends. CDR1 SGHNT and CDR2 YYREEE come from the germline V gene (reference sequence). This CDR3 is built from 14 residues. CDR3 sequence: CASSFARENTEAFF. As DNA, the CDR3 is TGTGCCAGCAGCTTTGCCAGAGAGAACACTGAAGCTTTCTTT.

The chain carries TRBV13 and TRBJ1-1; weak D call: TRBD1 (6 bases). The CDR3 length is 14 residues. Deletions cut 5 bases from V and 5 bases from J, with 15 bases between. Germline CDR1 PRHDT, CDR2 FYEKMQ (reference sequence). The CDR3 sequence is CASSREGGSTEAFF. Written as DNA, the CDR3 is TGTGCCAGCAGCCGTGAGGGGGGGTCGACTGAAGCTTTCTTT.

The chain joins TRBV28 to TRBJ2-4; D unresolved. The CDR3 is 13 residues long. Trimming stripped 5 bases from V and 11 bases from J, with 16 bases between. The V gene's germline CDR1 is MDHEN and CDR2 SYDVKM. The CDR3: CASSDGPLGVQYF. DNA for the CDR3: TGTGCCAGCAGTGACGGCCCGCTTGGCGTTCAGTACTTC.

The chain carries TRBV9 and TRBJ2-6; possible D gene TRBD2, 6 bases. The germline V and J ends were trimmed by 0 bases and 0 bases, with 16 bases remaining between them. The CDR3 loop spans 19 amino acids. Germline values: CDR1 SGDLS, CDR2 YYNGEE. The CDR3 reads CASSVGYGTRSSGANVLTF. CDR3 coding DNA: TGTGCCAGCAGCGTAGGGTACGGGACTCGATCCTCTGGGGCCAACGTCCTGACTTTC. Variable domain in full (rest from reference TRBV9 and TRBJ2-6): DSGVTQTPKHLITATGQRVTLRCSPRSGDLSVYWYQQSLDQGLQFLIQYYNGEERAKGNILERFSAQQFPDLHSELNLSSLELGDSALYFCASSVGYGTRSSGANVLTFGAGSRLTVL.

This chain links TRBV5-1 with TRBJ2-1; D call uncertain. Per the germline V gene, CDR1 is SGHRS and CDR2 is YFSETQ. The CDR3 spans 14 residues. With 2 bases removed from V and 5 bases from J, the gap between germline ends came to 11 bases. CDR3 DNA sequence: TGCGCCAGCAGCTTCGAAGCTGGGAACAATGAGCAGTTCTTC. As protein: CASSFEAGNNEQFF.

This clone was picked up a small number of times. The rearrangement uses TRBV5-1 and TRBJ1-1; no definite D call. Germline V gene sequence: CDR1 SGHRS, CDR2 YFSETQ. The CDR3 consists of 13 residues. V lost 0 bases, J lost 4 bases, and 7 bases lay in between. Here the CDR3 reads CASSLEVVTEAFF. Written as DNA, the CDR3 is TGCGCCAGCAGCTTGGAGGTGGTCACTGAAGCTTTCTTT.

V is TRBV6-5 and J is TRBJ1-2; 11 positions agree with TRBD1. Trimming removed 7 bases from V and 4 bases from J; junction bases left unmatched: 8. The CDR3 is made up of 15 amino acids. The germline V gene has CDR1 MNHEY and CDR2 SVGAGI. The CDR3 nucleotides are TGTGCCAGCACCCCAGGGACAGGGGGGACCTATGGCTACACCTTC. Its protein product is CASTPGTGGTYGYTF.

This chain uses TRBV7-6 with TRBJ2-3, with D perhaps matching TRBD1 or TRBD2 (6 bases each). Per germline, CDR1 SGHVS and CDR2 FNYEAQ. This CDR3 has 16 amino acids. Trimming removed 5 bases at V and 2 bases at J, with 17 bases between. The CDR3 region has the DNA TGTGCCAGCAGCCCGAGAGGGGGGACCACCACAGATACGCAGTATTTT. This codes for CASSPRGGTTTDTQYF. Complete variable domain (other parts from reference TRBV7-6 and TRBJ2-3): GAGVSQSPRYKVTKRGQDVALRCDPISGHVSLYWYRQALGQGPEFLTYFNYEAQQDKSGLPNDRFSAERPEGSISTLTIQRTEQRDSAMYRCASSPRGGTTTDTQYFGPGTRLTVL.